This T cell receptor beta chain was observed in a study of Ad26.COV2.S vaccination and SARS-CoV-2 variants. Trimming removed 1 base at V and 6 bases at J, with 10 bases between. The CDR3 is 13 residues long. The germline V gene encodes CDR1 SEHNR and CDR2 FQNEAQ (reference sequence). Regarding treatment: 19 received Ad26.COV2.S at low or high dose, single or two shots; about 5 received placebo; per-sample allocation not given. Sampling occurred on day 63 after the first vaccine or placebo injection. Libraries were prepared by immunoSEQ multiplex PCR; TCRdb keeps only in-frame clonotypes and omits some of them. This table has around 300,000 clones, roughly 90% appearing once.

Sequenced here: peripheral blood, sampled in a trial of Ad26.COV2.S vaccine versus placebo. This rearrangement joins TRBV7-9 to TRBJ2-7; either TRBD1 or TRBD2 may fit D (5 bases each). The TCR originated in a person between 18 and 60 years old who received the Ad26.COV2.S COVID-19 vaccine or a placebo. The CDR3 nucleotides are TGTGCCAGCAGCTTAGGAGGGGCCGGCGAGCAGTACTTC. Encoded protein: CASSLGGAGEQYF. Combining the CDR3 with reference TRBV7-9 and TRBJ2-7 gives the whole variable domain DTGVSQNPRHKITKRGQNVTFRCDPISEHNRLYWYRQTLGQGPEFLTYFQNEAQLEKSRLLSDRFSAERPKGSFSTLEIQRTEQGDSAMYLCASSLGGAGEQYFGPGTRLTVT.